Described below is a single T cell receptor beta chain sequence and its context. The antigen this receptor binds is unknown. One base away there is no much larger clone; base qualities are not given. This entry is derived from a study of blood T cells in healthy people across ages (dated by TCRdb to 2014 to 2015). A note on the overall study: In model experiments, template switching captured about one uniquely barcoded TCR beta cDNA molecule for every two T cells. Four age groups were formed from the donors: young (average about 16 years), middle-aged (around 41), aged (over 55) and long-lived (more than 75). The study measured age-related changes in TCR beta repertoire diversity using deep sequencing normalized with unique cDNA molecular identifiers. Using the same blood draw, the study looked at two additional independent replicas of 1 million unique cDNA reads for two donors, one aged 18 to 30 and the other aged 80 or older. Study-level results and caveats: Observed TCR beta diversity correlated strongly with the percentage of naive T cells measured by flow cytometry. Estimates of total diversity based on one million sequenced T cells were considered lower bounds and underestimates. Because profiling used bulk unsorted PBMCs, naive and antigen-experienced compartments could not be compared conclusively. Compared with the aged group, the long-lived group had more naive CD4+ T cells, fewer expanded clones and increased TCR diversity, a pattern suggesting age selection. Observed TCR beta diversity per million T cells fell roughly linearly with age, and a significant reduction was already apparent by age roughly 41. The CMV infection status of donors was not known, potentially confounding age-related changes in expanded clonotypes.

The library was produced with 5' RACE. The instrument given in TCRdb is Illumina HiSeq 2500. A second about 7 to 12 cycle PCR used a sample-barcoded 5' primer and a J-beta primer mix. A template-switch 5' adaptor carrying 12 random nucleotides introduced a unique molecular identifier onto each TCR beta cDNA molecule. Each sample yielded at least 3 million CDR3-containing paired-end reads. First-strand cDNA was synthesized from all RNA with the Mint cDNA synthesis kit, primed by a TRBC-specific oligonucleotide. After uracil-DNA glycosylase treatment, a first 18-cycle PCR used universal primers M1SS and BC2_uni_R on all cDNA. Per the original workflow: For normalization, 1 million high-quality reads, each with a distinct molecular identifier, were randomly selected from each sample. Reads sharing molecular identifiers were discarded rather than binned into consensus sequences. MiTCR, set to a Q25 quality threshold and the strictest error-elimination algorithm, was used for CDR3 identification, clonotype clustering and error correction. Lower-bound total TCR beta diversity was estimated with a nonparametric unseen species model using Euler transformation. TCRdb reworked the public reads: Q25 trimming with fastp, MiXCR clone assembly, productive beta chains retained. Identical CDR3 protein sequences are pooled into one entry, listed with their most common genes and DNA. V and J calls and clone size were set by TCRdb, not the authors. The sample table records 750,000 to 1,000,000 distinct CDR3 sequences; about 28% of these occur just once. The ten largest clonotypes hold approximately 10% of the sample.

From the cysteine up to the phenylalanine, the CDR3 has a length of 15 residues. The entry retains the CDR3 DNA only, 45 bases that are in frame from base 1. V lost 6 bases and J lost 1 base; the stretch between them is 15 bases long. The roughly 39 donors, aged about 6 to 100 years, were systemically healthy Caucasian individuals from Russia. Roughly 9.5 milliliters of peripheral blood were drawn from each donor into EDTA-treated Vacutainer tubes. Ficoll-Paque density-gradient centrifugation was used to isolate PBMCs, with at least 6.5 million per sample. Trizol reagent was used to extract total RNA from the PBMCs, yielding at least 5 micrograms per sample. For every donor, an aliquot of PBMCs went through flow cytometry to measure the percentages of naive CD45RAhigh/CD27high T cells. The data were also submitted as part of a second study, on T cells of mothers and their children. As that second paper reports: The donors were nine systemically healthy Caucasian individuals, made up of three mothers and their six children. cDNA synthesis used all of the extracted RNA, with 1.5 ug of RNA in each 15 ul reaction. Sample barcodes and 2-4 random nucleotides were added via the M1S primer in the second PCR. Over 8.5 million TCR beta CDR3 reads were obtained for each mother, and 2.5 million to 3 million reads were obtained for each child. Thymic selection similarly shapes TCR recombination output in related and unrelated pairs, with minor effect from inherited differences. Normalized repertoire overlap in related mother-child pairs was always slightly higher than in unrelated mother-child pairs, but the difference was never significant. No persistent microchimeric T cell clones were detected, at a sensitivity of roughly 100 clones per million clonotypes. Deep NGS was used in the study to compare the TCR beta repertoires of mothers and children and to look for features that separate related mother-child pairs from unrelated individuals. Mothers averaged about 37 +/- 4 years of age and children averaged around 10 +/- 4 years. Libraries were sequenced on Illumina HiSeq 2000 with 100+100 nt paired-end reads after adapter ligation with NEBNext reagents. Mother and child libraries were prepared a month apart and sequenced in separate runs to prevent cross-contamination. For each donor, between 500,000 and 2,000,000 distinct TCR beta clonotypes were identified. Naive TCR beta clonotypes were estimated from low-frequency clonotypes matched to each donor's FACS-determined naive share, without sorting.

The TCR comes from a woman in her thirties or forties in good health. Sequencing was performed on blood. The V and J genes are TRBV12-3 or TRBV12-4 and TRBJ2-5; the D gene is not confidently resolved. The CDR3 reads CASSPKESCQETQYF. The nucleotide sequence is TGTGCCAGCAGCCCTAAAGAATCGTGCCAAGAGACCCAGTACTTC.